This TCR beta chain was sequenced for a study of blood T cell repertoires in COVID-19. In the study overall: Sources were T cells, B-cell-depleted T cells, or PBMCs; the material itself was cDNA or gDNA.

CDR3 length: 14 residues. Trimming removed 2 bases from V and 6 bases from J, with 12 bases in between. Germline V lookup: CDR1 SGHNT, CDR2 YENEEA. Per the authors' pipeline: From reference gene primer amplification, estimates of nucleated cell counts were derived. Only in-frame clones appear in the TCRdb table, and some are missing; sequencing was by immunoSEQ multiplex PCR. V, J and clone size derive from that table, while D and trimming were established from the DNA sequence. This table has a few hundred thousand clones, 80% to 90% appearing once. This chain uses TRBV11-3 with TRBJ2-3; D remains unclear. The source is a woman in her twenties or thirties with active or convalescent COVID-19. Sequences were obtained from peripheral blood. The CDR3 here is CASSLRDKRDTQYF. The CDR3 DNA reads as TGTGCCAGCAGCTTACGCGATAAGAGGGATACGCAGTATTTT.